This TCR beta chain appears in the sequencing data of a study of blood T cell repertoires in COVID-19. Across the whole study: The analysed material was cDNA or gDNA that came from T cells, B-cell-depleted T cells, or PBMCs.

Trimming took 3 bases from V and 6 from J, leaving 14 bases between them. The CDR3 is 15 residues long. Germline loops: CDR1 MDHEN, CDR2 SYDVKM. TCRdb's table, derived via immunoSEQ multiplex PCR, lists solely in-frame clones and lacks some. The table has roughly 200,000 clones, roughly 89% seen once. Cohorts were based on clinical histories the participants reported. This clone appeared once. The sequenced sample was PBMCs or T cells enriched from blood (not recorded which). The rearrangement uses TRBV28 and TRBJ2-2; D unclear. The sequence derives from a woman aged 40-49 years with acute COVID-19. In DNA, the CDR3 is TGTGCCAGCAGTTTGCCGGGTCTTGCAGCCGGGGAGCTGTTTTTT. It yields the protein CASSLPGLAAGELFF.